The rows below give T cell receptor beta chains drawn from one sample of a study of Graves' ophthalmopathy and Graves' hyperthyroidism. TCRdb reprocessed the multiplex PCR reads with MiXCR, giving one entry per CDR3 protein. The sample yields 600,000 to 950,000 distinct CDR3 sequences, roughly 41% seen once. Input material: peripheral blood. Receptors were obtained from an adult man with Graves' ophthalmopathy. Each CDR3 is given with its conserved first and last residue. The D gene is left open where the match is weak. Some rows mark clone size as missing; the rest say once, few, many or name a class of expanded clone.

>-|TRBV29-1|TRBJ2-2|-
TGCAGCGTTGGGGCAGGGTTAGCACGAAACACCGGGGAGCTGTTTTTT
CSVGAGLARNTGELFF
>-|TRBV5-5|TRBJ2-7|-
TGTGCCAGCAGCTTGAGCCGGGACTTGTCCTACGAGCAGTACTTC
CASSLSRDLSYEQYF
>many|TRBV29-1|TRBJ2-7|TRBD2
TGCAGCGTTGAACATACTAGCGGGACATACGAGCAGTACTTC
CSVEHTSGTYEQYF
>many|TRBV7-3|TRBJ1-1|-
TGTGCCAGCAGCCCCACGGATCACCTGAACACTGAAGCTTTCTTT
CASSPTDHLNTEAFF
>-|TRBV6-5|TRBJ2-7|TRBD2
TGTGCCAGCAGTTACCTAAGGACTAGAGACTACGAGCAGTACTTC
CASSYLRTRDYEQYF
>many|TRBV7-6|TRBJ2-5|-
TGTGCCAGCAGCGACACAGGAGAAGAGACCCAGTACTTC
CASSDTGEETQYF
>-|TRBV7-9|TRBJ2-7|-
TGCGCCAGCAGCCAAGAATCTTCCAGGCCCTACGAGCAGTACTTC
CASSQESSRPYEQYF
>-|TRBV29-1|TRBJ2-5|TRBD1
TGCAGCGTCGAATACCGGGACAGGAGAGAGACCCAGTACTTC
CSVEYRDRRETQYF
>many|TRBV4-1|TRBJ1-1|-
TGCGCCAGCAGCCAAGTTCGCCAGCCCTGCCAATTT
CASSQVRQPCQF
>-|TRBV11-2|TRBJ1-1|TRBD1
TGTGCCAGCAGGCGAACAGGGGCGAACACTGAAGCTTTCTTT
CASRRTGANTEAFF
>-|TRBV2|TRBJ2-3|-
TGTGCCAGCAGGGACACGTTGAGCACAGATACGCAGTATTTT
CASRDTLSTDTQYF
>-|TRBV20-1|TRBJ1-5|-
TGCAGCGCAACGGGCGTACAGCCCCAGCATTTT
CSATGVQPQHF
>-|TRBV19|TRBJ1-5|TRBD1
TGTGCCAGTAGTACCCAACCCGGGACAGCCAGGGGTCAGCCCCAGCATTTT
CASSTQPGTARGQPQHF
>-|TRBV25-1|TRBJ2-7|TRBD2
TGTGCCAGCAGTTACGGTCGGCCCGAGCGGGGGCGGAGCTCCTACGAGCAGTACTTC
CASSYGRPERGRSSYEQYF
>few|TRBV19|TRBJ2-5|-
TGTGCCAGTAGTATAGGTGGGACGAGAGGGGAGACCCAGTACTTC
CASSIGGTRGETQYF
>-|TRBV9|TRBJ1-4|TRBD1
TGTGCCAGCAGCGAGGACAGGGGGCGAGTTGAAAAACTGTTTTTT
CASSEDRGRVEKLFF
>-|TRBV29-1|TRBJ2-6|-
TGCAGCGTTACCCGTAGGCAGAACACTGAAGCTTTC
CSVTRRQNTEAF
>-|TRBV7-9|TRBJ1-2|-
TGTGCCAGCAGCCAAGAAATTATAGGGGGAGTCGGGCGTGGCTACACCTTC
CASSQEIIGGVGRGYTF
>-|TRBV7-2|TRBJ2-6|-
TGTGCCAGCAGCATACAATTGGGTGGCTCTGGGGCCAACGTCCTGACTTTC
CASSIQLGGSGANVLTF
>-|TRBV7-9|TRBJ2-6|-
TGTGCCAGCAGCCAACGGGCGGGTGGGGCCAACGTCCTGACTTTC
CASSQRAGGANVLTF
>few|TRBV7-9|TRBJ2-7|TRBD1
TGTGCCAGCAGTCGGACAGGGAAGTCCTACGAGCAGTACTTC
CASSRTGKSYEQYF
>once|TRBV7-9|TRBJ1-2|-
TGCGCCAGCAGCCAAGTGGTATTGATGGCTCGTGGTGGCTACACCTTC
CASSQVVLMARGGYTF
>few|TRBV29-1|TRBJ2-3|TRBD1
TGCAGCGGCCACGACAGGGTAACGCAGTATTTT
CSGHDRVTQYF
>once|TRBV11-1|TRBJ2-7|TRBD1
TGTGCCAGCAGCGGGGGACAGGGACTGGTGAACGAGCAGTACTTC
CASSGGQGLVNEQYF
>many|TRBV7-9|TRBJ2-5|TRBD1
TGTGCCAGCAGCTTACGGACAGGCAAAGAGACCCAGTACTTC
CASSLRTGKETQYF
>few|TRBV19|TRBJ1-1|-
TGTGCCAGTCAATCGTTCCCCAACACTGAAGCTTTCTTT
CASQSFPNTEAFF
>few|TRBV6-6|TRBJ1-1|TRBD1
TGTGCCACAGAAACCGGGACAGGGAGCACTGAAGCTTTCTTT
CATETGTGSTEAFF
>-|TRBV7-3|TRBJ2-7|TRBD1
TGTGCCAGCTCCCCAGGGACAGGGGGCGTCTACGAGCAGTACTTC
CASSPGTGGVYEQYF
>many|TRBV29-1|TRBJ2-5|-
TGCAGCGTTGACGGACGCGGGTCACAGGGTATCGAAGAGACCCAGTACTTC
CSVDGRGSQGIEETQYF
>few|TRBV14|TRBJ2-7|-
TGTGCCAGCAGCCTTCTCAGGAGGTCCCTCTACGAGCAGTACTTC
CASSLLRRSLYEQYF
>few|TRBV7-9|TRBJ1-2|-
TGTGCCAGCAGCTTAGGGGCGAAGACAGGTGGCTACACCTTC
CASSLGAKTGGYTF
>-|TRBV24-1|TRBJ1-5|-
TGTGCCACCAGTGACGATCCGGGGGCAGGGGATCAGCCCCAGCATTTT
CATSDDPGAGDQPQHF
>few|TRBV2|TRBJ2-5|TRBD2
TGTGCCAGCACCGAAGGGTTTTCGGGAGGGTGGGGAGAGACCCAGTACTTC
CASTEGFSGGWGETQYF
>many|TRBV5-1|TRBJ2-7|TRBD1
TGCGCCAGCAGCTTGGTCGGGACAGGGGAACGGTACTTC
CASSLVGTGERYF
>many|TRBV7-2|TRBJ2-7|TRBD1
TGTGCCAGCAGCGTCGGGACAGGGGGCAACGAGCAGTACTTC
CASSVGTGGNEQYF
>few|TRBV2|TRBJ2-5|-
TGTGCCAGCAGTGAAGCCCAGGGGGGGACCCAGTACTTC
CASSEAQGGTQYF